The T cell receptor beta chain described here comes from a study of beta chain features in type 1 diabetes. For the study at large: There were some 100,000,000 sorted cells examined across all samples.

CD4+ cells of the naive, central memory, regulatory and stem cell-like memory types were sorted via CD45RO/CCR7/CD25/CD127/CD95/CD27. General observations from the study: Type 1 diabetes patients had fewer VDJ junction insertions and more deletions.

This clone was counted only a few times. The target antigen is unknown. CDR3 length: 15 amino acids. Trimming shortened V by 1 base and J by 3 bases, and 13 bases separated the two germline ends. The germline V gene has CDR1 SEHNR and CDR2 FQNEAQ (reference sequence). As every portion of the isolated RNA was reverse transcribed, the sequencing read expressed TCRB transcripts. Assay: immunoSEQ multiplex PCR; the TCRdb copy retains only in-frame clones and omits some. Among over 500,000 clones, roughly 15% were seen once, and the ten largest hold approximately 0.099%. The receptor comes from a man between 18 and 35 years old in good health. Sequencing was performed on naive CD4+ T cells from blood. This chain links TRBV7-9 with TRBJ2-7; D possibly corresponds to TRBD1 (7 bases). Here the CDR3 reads CASSLVDREVYEQYF. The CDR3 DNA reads TGTGCCAGCAGCTTAGTTGACAGGGAGGTCTACGAGCAGTACTTC.